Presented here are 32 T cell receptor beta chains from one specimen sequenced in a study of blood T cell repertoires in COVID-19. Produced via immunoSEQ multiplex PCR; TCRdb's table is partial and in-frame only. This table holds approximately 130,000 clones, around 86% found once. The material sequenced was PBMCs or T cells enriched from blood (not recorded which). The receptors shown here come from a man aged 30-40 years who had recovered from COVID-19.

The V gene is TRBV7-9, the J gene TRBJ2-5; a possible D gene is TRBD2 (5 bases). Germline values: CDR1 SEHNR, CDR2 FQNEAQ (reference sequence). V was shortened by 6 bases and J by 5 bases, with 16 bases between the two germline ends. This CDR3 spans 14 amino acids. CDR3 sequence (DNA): TGTGCCAGCAGTCCCGCCCGGGAACACGAGACCCAGTACTTC. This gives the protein CASSPAREHETQYF.

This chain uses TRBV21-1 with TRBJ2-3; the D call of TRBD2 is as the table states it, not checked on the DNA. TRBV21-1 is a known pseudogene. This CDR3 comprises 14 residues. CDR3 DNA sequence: TGTGCCAGCAGCATCGGGGGAGGGCCGGGTACGCAGTATTTT. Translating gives CASSIGGGPGTQYF.

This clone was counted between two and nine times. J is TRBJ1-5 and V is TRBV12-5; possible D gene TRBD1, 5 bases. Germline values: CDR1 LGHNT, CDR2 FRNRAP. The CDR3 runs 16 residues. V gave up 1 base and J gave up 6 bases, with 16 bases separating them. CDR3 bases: TGTGCTAGTGGTTTGGCCCCCTCAGGGTTTCTTCAGCCCCAGCATTTT. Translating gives CASGLAPSGFLQPQHF. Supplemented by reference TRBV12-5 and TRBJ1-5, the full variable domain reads DARVTQTPRHKVTEMGQEVTMRCQPILGHNTVFWYRQTMMQGLELLAYFRNRAPLDDSGMPKDRFSAEMPDATLATLKIQPSEPRDSAVYFCASGLAPSGFLQPQHFGDGTRLSIL.

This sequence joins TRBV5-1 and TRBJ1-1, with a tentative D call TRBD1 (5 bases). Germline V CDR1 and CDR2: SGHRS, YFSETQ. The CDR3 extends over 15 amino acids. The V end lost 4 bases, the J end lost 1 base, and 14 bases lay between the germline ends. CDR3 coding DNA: TGCGCCAGCAGCCTCCAGGGCCCCCCGAACACTGAAGCTTTCTTT. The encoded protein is CASSLQGPPNTEAFF.

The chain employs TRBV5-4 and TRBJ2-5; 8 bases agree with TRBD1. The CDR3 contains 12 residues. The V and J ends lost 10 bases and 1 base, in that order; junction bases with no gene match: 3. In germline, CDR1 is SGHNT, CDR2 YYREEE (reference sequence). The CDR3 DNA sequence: TGTGCCTGGACAGGGACCCAAGAGACCCAGTACTTC. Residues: CAWTGTQETQYF.

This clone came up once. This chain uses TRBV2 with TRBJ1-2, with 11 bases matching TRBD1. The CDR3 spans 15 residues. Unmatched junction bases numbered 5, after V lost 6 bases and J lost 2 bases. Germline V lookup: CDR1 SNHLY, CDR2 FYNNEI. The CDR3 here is CASRPGTGGNYGYTF. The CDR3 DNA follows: TGTGCCAGCAGACCAGGGACAGGGGGGAACTATGGCTACACCTTC.

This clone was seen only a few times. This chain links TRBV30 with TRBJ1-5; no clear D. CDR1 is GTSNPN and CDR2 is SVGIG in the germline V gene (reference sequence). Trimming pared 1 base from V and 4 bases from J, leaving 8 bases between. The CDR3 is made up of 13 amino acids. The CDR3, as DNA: TGTGCCTGGAGTGGGAGTACAAATCAGCCCCAGCATTTT. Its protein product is CAWSGSTNQPQHF.

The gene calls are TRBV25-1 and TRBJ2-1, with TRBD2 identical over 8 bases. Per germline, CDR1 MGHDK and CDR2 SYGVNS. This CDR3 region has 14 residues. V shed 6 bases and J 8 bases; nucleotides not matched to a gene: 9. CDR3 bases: TGTGCCAGCAGGTCGAGCGGGAGCTGGGATGAGCAGTTCTTC. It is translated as CASRSSGSWDEQFF.

The CDR3 DNA reads as TGTGCCAGCAGTTTCAGGGGGCACAATGAGCAGTTCTTC. Translation: CASSFRGHNEQFF. The rearrangement joins TRBV27 to TRBJ2-1, with 8 bases lining up with TRBD1. Germline V gene sequence: CDR1 MNHEY, CDR2 SMNVEV (reference sequence). The CDR3 sequence is 13 residues long. V shed 3 bases, J shed 5 bases, and the junction held 0 bases outside the gene matches.

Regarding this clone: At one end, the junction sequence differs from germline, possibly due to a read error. CDR3 in DNA: TGTGCCAGCAGCTACTCCTCGACAGCTACCTTCTTT. This translates into CASSYSSTATFF. The chain joins TRBV6-5 to TRBJ1-1; possible D gene TRBD1, 5 bases. CDR1 and CDR2 (germline): MNHEY, SVGAGI. The CDR3 sequence is 12 residues long.

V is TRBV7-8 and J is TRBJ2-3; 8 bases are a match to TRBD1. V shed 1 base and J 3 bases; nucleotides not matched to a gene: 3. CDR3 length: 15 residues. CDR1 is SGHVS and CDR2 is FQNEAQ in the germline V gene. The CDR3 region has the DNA TGTGCCAGCAGCTTAGGGACAGGGTGGACAGATACGCAGTATTTT. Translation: CASSLGTGWTDTQYF.

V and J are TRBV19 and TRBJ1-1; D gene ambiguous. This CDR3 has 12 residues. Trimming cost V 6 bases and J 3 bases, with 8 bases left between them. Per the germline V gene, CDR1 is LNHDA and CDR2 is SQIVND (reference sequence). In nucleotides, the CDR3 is TGTGCCAGTAGGGTACGGGACACTGAAGCTTTCTTT. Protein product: CASRVRDTEAFF.

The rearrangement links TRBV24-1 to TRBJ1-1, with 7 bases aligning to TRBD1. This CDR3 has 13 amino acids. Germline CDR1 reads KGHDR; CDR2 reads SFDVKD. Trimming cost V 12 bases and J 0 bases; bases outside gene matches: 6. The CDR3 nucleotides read TGTGCCGCATTGGGACAGTTGAACACTGAAGCTTTCTTT. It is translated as CAALGQLNTEAFF.

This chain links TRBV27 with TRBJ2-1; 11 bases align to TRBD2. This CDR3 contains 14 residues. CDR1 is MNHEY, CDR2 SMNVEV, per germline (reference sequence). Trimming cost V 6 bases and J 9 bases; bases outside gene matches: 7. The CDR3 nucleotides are TGTGCCAGCAGACTACAGACTAGCGGGATTGAGCAGTTCTTC. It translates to CASRLQTSGIEQFF.

The CDR3 coding sequence is TGTGCCAGTAGCACGGACAGGGGAATGAACACTGAAGCTTTCTTT. Encoded protein: CASSTDRGMNTEAFF. This chain uses TRBV19 with TRBJ1-1, with 9 bases lining up with TRBD1. Unmatched junction bases numbered 5, after V lost 6 bases and J lost 0 bases. The CDR3 is 15 amino acids. Germline V lookup: CDR1 LNHDA, CDR2 SQIVND (reference sequence).

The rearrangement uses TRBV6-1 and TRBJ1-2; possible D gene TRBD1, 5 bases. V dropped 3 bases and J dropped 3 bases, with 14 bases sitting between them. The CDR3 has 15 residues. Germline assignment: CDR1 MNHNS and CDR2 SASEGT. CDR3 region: CASSERTIADYGYTF. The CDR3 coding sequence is TGTGCCAGCAGTGAGAGGACAATCGCGGACTATGGCTACACCTTC.

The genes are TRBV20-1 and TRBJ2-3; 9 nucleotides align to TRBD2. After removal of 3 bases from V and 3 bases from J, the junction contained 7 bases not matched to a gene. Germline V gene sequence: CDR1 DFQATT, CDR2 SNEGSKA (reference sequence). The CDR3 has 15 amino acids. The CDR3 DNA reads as TGCAGTGCTAGTGACCCAGCGGGAGGAACAGATACGCAGTATTTT. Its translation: CSASDPAGGTDTQYF.

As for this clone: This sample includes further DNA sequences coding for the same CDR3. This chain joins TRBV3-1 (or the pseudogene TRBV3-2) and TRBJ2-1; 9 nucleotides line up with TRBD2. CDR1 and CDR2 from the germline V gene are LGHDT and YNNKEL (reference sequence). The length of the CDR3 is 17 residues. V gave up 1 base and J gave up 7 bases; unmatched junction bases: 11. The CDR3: CASSQGRAGGPDNEQFF. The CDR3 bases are TGTGCCAGCAGCCAAGGCCGGGCGGGGGGGCCTGATAATGAGCAGTTCTTC.

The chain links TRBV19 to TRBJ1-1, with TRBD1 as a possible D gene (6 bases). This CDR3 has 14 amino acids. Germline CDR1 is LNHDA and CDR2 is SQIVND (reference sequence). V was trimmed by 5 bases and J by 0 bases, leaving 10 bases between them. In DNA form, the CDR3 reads TGTGCCAGTAGTGTCACAGGGTTGAACACTGAAGCTTTCTTT. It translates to CASSVTGLNTEAFF.

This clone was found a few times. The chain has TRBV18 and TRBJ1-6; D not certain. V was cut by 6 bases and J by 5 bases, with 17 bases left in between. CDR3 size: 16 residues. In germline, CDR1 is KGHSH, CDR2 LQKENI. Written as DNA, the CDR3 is TGTGCCAGCTCGCCGGCCGGACTGACCAATAATTCACCCCTCCACTTT. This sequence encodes CASSPAGLTNNSPLHF.

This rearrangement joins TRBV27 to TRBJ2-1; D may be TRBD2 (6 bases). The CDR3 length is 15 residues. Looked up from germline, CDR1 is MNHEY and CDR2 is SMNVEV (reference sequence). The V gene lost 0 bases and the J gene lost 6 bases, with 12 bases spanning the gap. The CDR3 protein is CASSLSLASVNEQFF. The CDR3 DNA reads TGTGCCAGCAGTTTATCTCTAGCGTCAGTCAATGAGCAGTTCTTC.

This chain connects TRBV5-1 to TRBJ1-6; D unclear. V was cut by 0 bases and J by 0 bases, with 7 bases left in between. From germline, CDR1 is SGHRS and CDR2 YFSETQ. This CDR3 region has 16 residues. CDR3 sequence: CASSLGPGSYNSPLHF. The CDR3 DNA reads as TGCGCCAGCAGCTTGGGACCGGGCTCCTATAATTCACCCCTCCACTTT.

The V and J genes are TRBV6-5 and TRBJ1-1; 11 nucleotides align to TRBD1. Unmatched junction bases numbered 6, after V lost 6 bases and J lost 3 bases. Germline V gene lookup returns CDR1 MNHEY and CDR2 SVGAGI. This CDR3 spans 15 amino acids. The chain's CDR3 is CASSRTGGVYTEAFF. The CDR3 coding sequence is TGTGCCAGCAGCAGGACAGGGGGCGTTTACACTGAAGCTTTCTTT.

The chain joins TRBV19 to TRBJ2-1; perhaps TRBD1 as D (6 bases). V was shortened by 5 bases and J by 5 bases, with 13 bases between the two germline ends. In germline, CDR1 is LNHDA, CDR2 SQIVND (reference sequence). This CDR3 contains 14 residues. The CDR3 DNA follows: TGTGCCAGTAGTCCTCTGACAGGAGACAATGAGCAGTTCTTC. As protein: CASSPLTGDNEQFF.

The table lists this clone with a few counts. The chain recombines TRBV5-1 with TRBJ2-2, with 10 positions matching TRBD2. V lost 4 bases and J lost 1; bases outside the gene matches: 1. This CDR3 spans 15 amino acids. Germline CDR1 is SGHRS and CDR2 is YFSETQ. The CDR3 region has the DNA TGCGCCAGCAGCAGGACTAGCGGGAACACCGGGGAGCTGTTTTTT. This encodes CASSRTSGNTGELFF.

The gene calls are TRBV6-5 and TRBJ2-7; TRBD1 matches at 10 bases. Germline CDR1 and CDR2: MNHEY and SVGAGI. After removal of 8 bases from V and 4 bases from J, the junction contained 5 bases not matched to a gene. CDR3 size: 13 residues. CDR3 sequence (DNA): TGTGCCAGCTCCCGGGACAGGGGTTACGAGCAGTACGTC. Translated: CASSRDRGYEQYV.

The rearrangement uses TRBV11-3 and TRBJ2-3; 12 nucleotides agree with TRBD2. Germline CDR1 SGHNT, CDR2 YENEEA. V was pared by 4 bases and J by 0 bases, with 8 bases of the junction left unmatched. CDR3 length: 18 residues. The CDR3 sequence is CASSSRLAGASSTDTQYF. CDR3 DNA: TGTGCCAGCAGCTCTAGACTAGCGGGAGCTTCTAGCACAGATACGCAGTATTTT. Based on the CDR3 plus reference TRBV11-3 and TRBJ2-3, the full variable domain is EAGVVQSPRYKIIEKKQPVAFWCNPISGHNTLYWYLQNLGQGPELLIRYENEEAVDDSQLPKDRFSAERLKGVDSTLKIQPAELGDSAVYLCASSSRLAGASSTDTQYFGPGTRLTVL.

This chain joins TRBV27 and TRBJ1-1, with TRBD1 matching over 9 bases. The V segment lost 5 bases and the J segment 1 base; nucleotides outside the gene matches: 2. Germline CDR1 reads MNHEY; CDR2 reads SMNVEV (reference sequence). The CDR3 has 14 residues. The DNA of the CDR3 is TGTGCCAGCAGTGACAGGGGGTGGAACACTGAAGCTTTCTTT. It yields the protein CASSDRGWNTEAFF.

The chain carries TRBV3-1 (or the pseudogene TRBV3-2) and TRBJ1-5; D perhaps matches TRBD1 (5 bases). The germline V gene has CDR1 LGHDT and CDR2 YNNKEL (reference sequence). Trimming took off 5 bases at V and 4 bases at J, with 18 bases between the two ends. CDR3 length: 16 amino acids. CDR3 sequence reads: CASSDGYGALNQPQHF. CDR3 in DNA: TGTGCCAGCAGCGACGGGTATGGGGCCTTAAATCAGCCCCAGCATTTT.

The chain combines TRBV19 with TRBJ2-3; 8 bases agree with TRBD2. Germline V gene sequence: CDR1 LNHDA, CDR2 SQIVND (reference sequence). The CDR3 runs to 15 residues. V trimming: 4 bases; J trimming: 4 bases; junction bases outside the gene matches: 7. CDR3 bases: TGTGCCAGTAGTACCCGGGCTAGCGGGTCAGATACGCAGTATTTT. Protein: CASSTRASGSDTQYF.

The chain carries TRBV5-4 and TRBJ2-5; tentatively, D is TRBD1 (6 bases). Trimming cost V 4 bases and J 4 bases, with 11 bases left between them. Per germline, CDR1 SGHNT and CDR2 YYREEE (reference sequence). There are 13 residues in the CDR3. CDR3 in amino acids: CASSTGTLETQYF. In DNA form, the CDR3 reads TGTGCCAGCAGCACGGGGACATTAGAGACCCAGTACTTC.

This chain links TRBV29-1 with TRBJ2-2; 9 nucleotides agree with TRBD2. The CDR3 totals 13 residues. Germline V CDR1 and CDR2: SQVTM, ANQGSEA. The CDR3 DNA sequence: TGCACCCCGACTAGCGGAAGGAGCGGGGAGCTGTTTTTT. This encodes CTPTSGRSGELFF.